What follows are 14 T cell receptor beta chains derived from one specimen sequenced in a study of identical twins (dated by TCRdb to between 2015 and 2016). To prepare the library, 5' RACE was applied. The sequencer was an Illumina HiSeq 2000. TCRdb redid the processing of the public reads, applying fastp at Q25 and MiXCR, and retained in-frame beta chains. Rows merge per CDR3 protein into single entries with the most common DNA and genes. The sample includes around 680,000 distinct CDR3 sequences, with over 8.5% observed a single time. The biggest ten clones account for roughly 0.97% of the sample. This same sample was also part of a study on yellow fever vaccine responses in identical twins.

What was sequenced was PBMCs. The receptors stem from a woman under 30 in good health.

This clonotype was seen at least ten times. The rearrangement links TRBV12-3 or TRBV12-4 to TRBJ2-5, with a tentative D call TRBD2 (5 bases). V lost 6 bases, J lost 0 bases, and 14 bases lay in between. The CDR3 spans 15 residues. The DNA for the CDR3 is TGTGCCAGCAGCGCCAGACCGGGAAACCAAGAGACCCAGTACTTC. It specifies CASSARPGNQETQYF.

In its sample, this clonotype was seen many times. This chain links TRBV10-3 with TRBJ2-1; possible D gene TRBD2, 5 bases. With 0 bases removed from V and 0 bases from J, the gap between germline ends came to 6 bases. The CDR3 is 15 residues long. The germline CDR1 and CDR2 sequences are ENHRY and SYGVKD. CDR3 in amino acids: CAISESGSSYNEQFF. The DNA for the CDR3 is TGTGCCATCAGTGAGTCGGGGAGCTCCTACAATGAGCAGTTCTTC.

This clonotype was detected only a few times. V is TRBV25-1 and J is TRBJ2-3; no firm D call. Trimming removed 5 bases at V and 4 bases at J, with 19 bases between. Germline values: CDR1 MGHDK, CDR2 SYGVNS. The CDR3 has 16 residues. CDR3 sequence (DNA): TGTGCCAGCAGTTACGTACGAGGTGATTTCGCAGATACGCAGTATTTT. Protein sequence: CASSYVRGDFADTQYF.

The rearrangement joins TRBV11-1 to TRBJ2-2; a weak D match, TRBD2 (6 bases). This CDR3 is 19 amino acids long. V lost 2 bases to trimming and J lost 6 bases, with 25 bases between them. The V gene's germline CDR1 is SGHAT and CDR2 FQDESV (reference sequence). CDR3 coding DNA: TGTGCCAGCAGCTTAAGGGCTACGTTTGAGTTACTAGCCCCCGGGGAGCTGTTTTTT. Translating gives CASSLRATFELLAPGELFF.

At least ten counts were recorded for this clonotype. The chain combines TRBV15 with TRBJ2-7; the match to TRBD1 covers 10 bases. The CDR3 loop spans 13 amino acids. Germline V gives CDR1 LNHNV, CDR2 YYDKDF (reference sequence). V trimming: 6 bases; J trimming: 2 bases; junction bases outside the gene matches: 1. For the CDR3, the DNA is TGTGCCACCAGGGGGACAGGGGCCTACGAGCAGTACTTC. As protein: CATRGTGAYEQYF.

This clonotype was counted at least ten times. The chain uses TRBV3-1 and TRBJ2-1; a weak D match, TRBD1 (5 bases). V was shortened by 0 bases and J by 4 bases, with 10 bases between the two germline ends. Germline CDR1 is LGHDT and CDR2 is YNNKEL (reference sequence). The CDR3 covers 15 residues. Written as DNA, the CDR3 is TGTGCCAGCAGCCAAGATGGGGCAGCTTACAATGAGCAGTTCTTC. Protein product: CASSQDGAAYNEQFF.

This clonotype has ten or more counts. V is TRBV2 and J is TRBJ2-1; 9 bases map to TRBD1. With V trimmed by 7 bases and J by 9 bases, 4 bases remained unmatched. Germline assignment: CDR1 SNHLY and CDR2 FYNNEI. The CDR3 spans 12 residues. Here the CDR3 reads CASIRQGVEQFF. The CDR3 nucleotides are TGTGCCAGCATCCGACAGGGGGTTGAGCAGTTCTTC.

The chain joins TRBV29-1 to TRBJ1-2; D call uncertain. Germline CDR1 SQVTM, CDR2 ANQGSEA. This CDR3 is built from 16 residues. Trimming removed 0 bases from V and 0 bases from J, with 14 bases in between. The CDR3 DNA follows: TGCAGCGTTGAAGATCGGCCAGAGGGAGCTAACTATGGCTACACCTTC. The encoded protein is CSVEDRPEGANYGYTF.

In its sample, this clonotype was seen a few times. The rearrangement links TRBV7-9 to TRBJ2-5; weak D call: TRBD1 (5 bases). V shed 3 bases and J shed 2 bases, with 13 bases lying between them. Germline V gene sequence: CDR1 SEHNR, CDR2 FQNEAQ (reference sequence). This CDR3 spans 15 amino acids. CDR3 sequence: CASSLGLIQQETQYF. CDR3 nucleotide sequence: TGTGCCAGCAGCTTGGGGCTGATACAACAAGAGACCCAGTACTTC.

This clonotype was observed a few times. The rearrangement links TRBV30 to TRBJ2-1; no firm D call. V dropped 2 bases and J dropped 4 bases, with 9 bases sitting between them. The CDR3 is 13 residues long. The germline V gene has CDR1 GTSNPN and CDR2 SVGIG (reference sequence). CDR3 in amino acids: CAWSRTDYNEQFF. In DNA, the CDR3 is TGTGCCTGGAGTAGAACGGATTACAATGAGCAGTTCTTC.

This clonotype was detected ten times or more. V is TRBV12-3 or TRBV12-4 and J is TRBJ2-5; D remains unclear. The CDR3 length is 12 residues. The ends were cut back, 2 bases at V and 4 bases at J, with 5 bases in the middle. CDR3 residues: CASSLRRETQYF. CDR3 sequence (DNA): TGTGCCAGCAGTTTACGTCGAGAGACCCAGTACTTC.

This chain connects TRBV3-1 to TRBJ2-4; weak D call: TRBD1 (6 bases). Germline CDR1 and CDR2: LGHDT and YNNKEL (reference sequence). V was clipped by 2 bases and J by 3 bases, with 14 bases between them. The CDR3 has 16 residues. CDR3 residues: CASSQNRALGKNIQYF. The CDR3 region has the DNA TGTGCCAGCAGCCAAAACAGGGCCCTTGGCAAAAACATTCAGTACTTC.

This clonotype was detected a few times. The chain employs TRBV4-3 and TRBJ2-2; the D gene is possibly TRBD2 (6 bases). CDR3 size: 15 residues. V was cut by 0 bases and J by 10 bases, with 15 bases left in between. Germline values: CDR1 LGHNA, CDR2 YSLEER. CDR3 region: CASSQELGGRMELFF. Written as DNA, the CDR3 is TGCGCCAGCAGCCAAGAGCTCGGGGGTAGAATGGAGCTGTTTTTT.

The genes are TRBV24-1 and TRBJ2-1; 11 positions match TRBD2. The J segment lost 4 bases and the V segment lost 3 bases, leaving 10 bases of the junction unmatched. Germline V gene lookup returns CDR1 KGHDR and CDR2 SFDVKD. The length of the CDR3 is 18 residues. The CDR3 DNA reads TGTGCCACCAGTGATGCATCTAGCGGGGGGTCTTTTTACAATGAGCAGTTCTTC. This codes for CATSDASSGGSFYNEQFF.